The present T cell receptor beta chain was sequenced within a study of blood T cell repertoires in COVID-19. Overall study: Both acute and convalescent COVID-19 samples were obtained from the United States, Italy and Spain.

Patients from Seattle were sampled longitudinally, starting during active infection. Germline lookup yields CDR1 MDHEN and CDR2 SYDVKM. The CDR3 is 18 residues long. The V end lost 3 bases, the J end lost 0 bases, and 18 bases lay between the germline ends. Clones were read by immunoSEQ multiplex PCR, and TCRdb kept only the in-frame ones, dropping some. Seen here are 270,000 or so clones, roughly nine tenths observed once, and the top ten hold less than 15%. The V and J genes are TRBV28 and TRBJ1-5, with D perhaps matching TRBD1 (5 bases). The receptor's source is a woman in her twenties or thirties with COVID-19, enrolled during active disease. Sequenced material: peripheral blood. The DNA of the CDR3 is TGTGCCAGCAGTTTGGTGATGATAGGGGCCTTTAGCAATCAGCCCCAGCATTTT. It encodes CASSLVMIGAFSNQPQHF.